The clone carrying this T cell receptor beta chain was detected once. Only in-frame clones appear in the TCRdb table, and some are missing; sequencing was by immunoSEQ multiplex PCR. Of roughly 99,000 clones listed, more than 85% are singletons. The sample is drawn from a study of Tregs in tolerant kidney transplant recipients. The sequences come from CD4+ T cells from blood, collected before the transplant. The clonotype originates from a human donor who received a combined kidney and bone marrow transplant.

CDR3 nucleotide sequence: TGTGCCAGCAGTTACCTCGGACAGGGGGGAGAGACCCAGTACTTC. Amino acids: CASSYLGQGGETQYF. The chain uses TRBV6-6 and TRBJ2-5; 10 positions match TRBD1. Trimming at V came to 2 bases and at J to 4 bases, leaving 4 bases not matched to a gene. The germline CDR1 and CDR2 sequences are MNHNY and SVGAGI (reference sequence). The CDR3 runs 15 residues.